The 19 T cell receptor beta chains below all came from one sample that was sequenced in a study of T cell changes during pregnancy in multiple sclerosis. TCRdb's copy holds only in-frame clones and misses some; the assay was immunoSEQ multiplex PCR. The sample carries about 23,000 clones, around 88% recorded once. The input for sequencing was CD4+ T cells from peripheral blood mononuclear cells, taken in the first trimester of pregnancy. Receptor source: a female donor in good health, enrolled as a control in a pregnancy study.

The genes are TRBV5-1 and TRBJ2-7; D perhaps matches TRBD2 (6 bases). Germline CDR1 SGHRS, CDR2 YFSETQ. The ends were cut back, 2 bases at V and 3 bases at J, with 9 bases in the middle. This CDR3 is 13 amino acids long. The CDR3 region is CASSFPGVYEQYF. The CDR3 bases are TGCGCCAGCAGCTTCCCGGGGGTCTACGAGCAGTACTTC. The whole variable domain, filled in from reference TRBV5-1 and TRBJ2-7, reads KAGVTQTPRYLIKTRGQQVTLSCSPISGHRSVSWYQQTPGQGLQFLFEYFSETQRNKGNFPGRFSGRQFSNSRSEMNVSTLELGDSALYLCASSFPGVYEQYFGPGTRLTVT.

The chain is built from TRBV9 and TRBJ2-5, with 9 bases matching TRBD1. The CDR3 loop spans 15 amino acids. In germline, CDR1 is SGDLS, CDR2 YYNGEE. J was trimmed by 4 bases and V by 2 bases; bases with no gene match: 6. CDR3 sequence: CASSVGQGDGETQYF. The CDR3 DNA follows: TGTGCCAGCAGCGTGGGACAGGGTGACGGAGAGACCCAGTACTTC.

This clone appeared a single time. This rearrangement joins TRBV5-5 to TRBJ2-7; 8 bases fit TRBD1. Per germline, CDR1 SGHKS and CDR2 YYEKEE (reference sequence). J gave up 5 bases and V 3 bases, and 7 bases lay outside the gene matches. The CDR3 totals 14 residues. CDR3 region: CASSYTGGRHEQYF. CDR3 DNA sequence: TGTGCCAGCAGCTATACAGGGGGAAGGCACGAGCAGTACTTC.

The V and J genes are TRBV27 and TRBJ2-3; D might be TRBD1 (6 bases). The CDR3 has 14 residues. V was shortened by 0 bases and J by 9 bases, with 13 bases between the two germline ends. The germline V gene has CDR1 MNHEY and CDR2 SMNVEV (reference sequence). The CDR3 loop reads CASSLSQGAGTQYF. The CDR3 DNA reads TGTGCCAGCAGTTTATCACAGGGAGCAGGGACGCAGTATTTT.

The chain couples TRBV15 to TRBJ2-5; 13 nucleotides align to TRBD2. Germline CDR1 is LNHNV and CDR2 is YYDKDF (reference sequence). V lost 0 bases to trimming and J lost 4 bases; unmatched junction nucleotides: 8. This CDR3 region has 18 residues. CDR3 nucleotides: TGTGCCACCAGCAGAGATTTGGCGAGACTAGCGGGAGGAGAGACCCAGTACTTC. This sequence encodes CATSRDLARLAGGETQYF.

This chain joins TRBV5-1 and TRBJ1-2; no reliable D call. V lost 4 bases, J lost 4 bases, and 17 bases lay in between. Germline-derived CDR1 and CDR2 are SGHRS and YFSETQ. This CDR3 contains 15 residues. The CDR3 region has the DNA TGCGCCAGCAGCCCCCCGGGGAGTCAAATCTATGGCTACACCTTC. Translating gives CASSPPGSQIYGYTF.

The chain employs TRBV6-5 and TRBJ2-1, with TRBD2 matching over 9 bases. The V gene end was trimmed by 8 bases and the J gene end by 9 bases; junction bases not matched to a gene: 8. Germline-derived CDR1 and CDR2 are MNHEY and SVGAGI. The CDR3 is made up of 13 amino acids. CDR3 protein: CASAGGVGREQFF. In DNA form, the CDR3 reads TGTGCCAGCGCGGGGGGGGTTGGACGTGAGCAGTTCTTC.

This chain joins TRBV19 and TRBJ1-1, with D perhaps TRBD1 (5 bases). Germline CDR1 reads LNHDA; CDR2 reads SQIVND (reference sequence). The CDR3 covers 16 residues. V dropped 7 bases and J dropped 1 base, with 19 bases sitting between them. The CDR3 loop reads CASTGGTPRRNTEAFF. The CDR3 DNA sequence: TGTGCCAGTACCGGGGGGACCCCACGTCGGAACACTGAAGCTTTCTTT.

The rearrangement joins TRBV9 to TRBJ2-3, with TRBD2 as a possible D gene (6 bases). The CDR3 runs to 16 residues. The germline V and J ends were trimmed by 7 bases and 4 bases, with 22 bases remaining between them. Germline V gives CDR1 SGDLS, CDR2 YYNGEE. CDR3 sequence (DNA): TGTGCCAGCGCAGCGGGTGGGGGAAGAGGGGCAGATACGCAGTATTTT. Translated: CASAAGGGRGADTQYF.

In the case of this clone: A junction end diverges from the germline sequence, so it may reflect a read error. The chain uses TRBV7-7 and TRBJ2-5, with 7 bases lining up with TRBD1. Germline lookup yields CDR1 SSHAT and CDR2 FNYEAQ (reference sequence). CDR3 length: 14 amino acids. The CDR3 coding sequence is TGTGCTAGCAGCTTAGGGACAGCCCAAGAGACCCAGTACTTC. Protein sequence: CASSLGTAQETQYF.

This chain links TRBV27 with TRBJ2-1, with 11 nucleotides matching TRBD2. The CDR3 is 16 residues long. CDR1 MNHEY and CDR2 SMNVEV come from the germline V gene (reference sequence). The V segment lost 5 bases and the J segment 4 bases; nucleotides outside the gene matches: 7. This CDR3 reads CASSASLAGGYNEQFF. CDR3 in DNA: TGTGCCAGCAGTGCCTCCCTAGCGGGAGGTTACAATGAGCAGTTCTTC.

This chain uses TRBV9 with TRBJ2-1; tentative D call: TRBD2 (6 bases). This CDR3 region has 14 residues. In germline, CDR1 is SGDLS, CDR2 YYNGEE. V gave up 0 bases and J gave up 10 bases, with 14 bases separating them. The CDR3 here is CASSVATLGGEQFF. Written as DNA, the CDR3 is TGTGCCAGCAGCGTAGCTACTCTGGGGGGAGAGCAGTTCTTC.

The rearrangement uses TRBV5-6 and TRBJ1-2, with TRBD1 as a possible D gene (6 bases). V was trimmed by 4 bases and J by 0 bases, leaving 13 bases between them. Germline CDR1 and CDR2: SGHDT and YYEEEE. This CDR3 has 15 residues. The CDR3 loop reads CASSAGWTANYGYTF. CDR3 nucleotides: TGTGCCAGCAGCGCCGGGTGGACAGCTAACTATGGCTACACCTTC.

V usage is TRBV7-9 and J usage is TRBJ2-1, with 8 bases lining up with TRBD1. V trimming: 4 bases; J trimming: 4 bases; junction bases outside the gene matches: 9. The CDR3 is 16 residues long. In germline, CDR1 is SEHNR, CDR2 FQNEAQ (reference sequence). DNA for the CDR3: TGTGCCAGCAGCTCCCCAGGGGGCGGGGATTACAATGAGCAGTTCTTC. Translation gives CASSSPGGGDYNEQFF.

The chain joins TRBV4-3 to TRBJ2-3, with 11 bases fitting TRBD2. Germline V lookup: CDR1 LGHNA, CDR2 YSLEER. CDR3 length: 16 residues. The V and J ends lost 5 bases and 2 bases, in that order; junction bases with no gene match: 6. Here the CDR3 reads CASSGIAGGNTDTQYF. CDR3 nucleotides: TGCGCCAGCAGCGGGATAGCGGGGGGGAACACAGATACGCAGTATTTT.

This clone was seen a handful of times. The rearrangement joins TRBV14 to TRBJ1-1, with 10 bases matching TRBD1. Germline loops: CDR1 SGHDN, CDR2 FVKESK. V was clipped by 3 bases and J by 11 bases; unmatched bases: 9. The CDR3 is 14 residues long. The DNA for the CDR3 is TGTGCCAGCAGCCAGGGGACAGGGGCCGGGTATGCTTTCTTT. Translating gives CASSQGTGAGYAFF. Based on the CDR3 plus reference TRBV14 and TRBJ1-1, the full variable domain is EAGVTQFPSHSVIEKGQTVTLRCDPISGHDNLYWYRRVMGKEIKFLLHFVKESKQDESGMPNNRFLAERTGGTYSTLKVQPAELEDSGVYFCASSQGTGAGYAFFGQGTRLTVV.

The rearrangement links TRBV7-2 to TRBJ2-3; weak D call: TRBD2 (6 bases). V was clipped by 5 bases and J by 5 bases, with 8 bases between them. The CDR3 totals 12 residues. Germline CDR1 and CDR2: SGHTA and FQGNSA. DNA of the CDR3: TGTGCCAGCAGCCCGCGGGAAGATACGCAGTATTTT. This codes for CASSPREDTQYF.

This clone has a single count. This chain joins TRBV5-4 and TRBJ2-3, with 10 bases that match TRBD2. Germline CDR1 SGHNT, CDR2 YYREEE (reference sequence). V trimming: 4 bases; J trimming: 4 bases; junction bases outside the gene matches: 12. This CDR3 has 17 residues. CDR3 amino acids: CASSQGLAEYLADTQYF. CDR3 nucleotides: TGTGCCAGCAGCCAAGGACTAGCGGAATATTTAGCAGATACGCAGTATTTT.

The rearrangement links TRBV5-4 to TRBJ2-7; D ambiguous. The germline V gene encodes CDR1 SGHNT and CDR2 YYREEE (reference sequence). V lost 2 bases to trimming and J lost 0 bases, with 9 bases between them. This CDR3 is 14 amino acids long. The chain's CDR3 is CASSFFEVSYEQYF. The DNA of the CDR3 is TGTGCCAGCAGCTTTTTCGAGGTCTCCTACGAGCAGTACTTC. The variable domain in full, with the rest retrieved from reference TRBV5-4 and TRBJ2-7, is ETGVTQSPTHLIKTRGQQVTLRCSSQSGHNTVSWYQQALGQGPQFIFQYYREEENGRGNFPPRFSGLQFPNYSSELNVNALELDDSALYLCASSFFEVSYEQYFGPGTRLTVT.